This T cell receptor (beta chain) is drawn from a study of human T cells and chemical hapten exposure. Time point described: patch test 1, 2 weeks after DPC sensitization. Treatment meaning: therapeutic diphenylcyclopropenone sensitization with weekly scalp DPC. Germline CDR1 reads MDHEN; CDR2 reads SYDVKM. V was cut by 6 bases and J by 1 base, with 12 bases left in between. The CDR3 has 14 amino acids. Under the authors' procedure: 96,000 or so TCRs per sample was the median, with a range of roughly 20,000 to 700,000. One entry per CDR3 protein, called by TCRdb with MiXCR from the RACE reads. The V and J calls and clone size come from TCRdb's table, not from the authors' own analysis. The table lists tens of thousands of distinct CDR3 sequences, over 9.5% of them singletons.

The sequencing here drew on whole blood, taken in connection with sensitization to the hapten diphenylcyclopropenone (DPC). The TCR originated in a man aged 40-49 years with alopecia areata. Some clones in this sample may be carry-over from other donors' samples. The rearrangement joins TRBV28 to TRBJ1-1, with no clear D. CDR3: CASSLIGANTEAFF. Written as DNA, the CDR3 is TGTGCCAGCAGCCTAATCGGTGCGAACACTGAAGCTTTCTTT.